This TCR beta chain was retrieved from a study of shared clonotypes between healthy human individuals. Repertoires were generated with immunoSEQ multiplex PCR, while TCRdb's copy carries only in-frame clones and drops some. Altogether about 870,000 clones are present, around 92% being singletons, with the ten largest covering 24%. This CDR3 has 19 amino acids. With 6 bases clipped from V and 5 bases from J, the junction kept 22 bases outside the gene matches. Germline V lookup: CDR1 SEHNR, CDR2 FQNEAQ (reference sequence). CD45RO negativity and positive selection for CCR7 defined naive CD8 cells, a population that excluded terminally differentiated effector memory CD45RA+ cells.

This chain links TRBV7-9 with TRBJ2-5; 9 nucleotides line up with TRBD1. This receptor was identified in a man aged 30-40 years in good health. Sequences were obtained from naive CD8+ T cells sorted from blood. This CDR3 is CASSSNIQGARPNPETQYF. The CDR3 nucleotides read TGTGCCAGCAGTTCCAACATACAGGGGGCGCGGCCCAATCCGGAGACCCAGTACTTC.